This T cell receptor (beta chain) was retrieved from a study of T cell repertoires in cytomegalovirus infection. As for the study in general: An indication of both CMV infection and matching HLA type came from public TCR beta signatures.

TCRdb called the reads again in MiXCR, with one record for every CDR3 protein. The data show under 200,000 distinct CDR3 sequences, over 15% seen once. Study findings and constraints: What dominated the ex vivo response were HLA-C-restricted CMV-specific TCR beta clonotypes.

This clonotype occurred a few times. Antigen specificity is unknown. Germline CDR1 is MDHEN and CDR2 is SYDVKM. V gave up 5 bases and J gave up 4 bases, with 14 bases separating them. This CDR3 is 15 amino acids long. The rearrangement uses TRBV28 and TRBJ1-4; D is uncertain. Sample: CD8+ T cells from PBMCs. This receptor was taken from a human donor in good health (CMV status not recorded). Some clones in this sample may be carry-over from other donors' samples. The CDR3 is CASSQGRSLNEKLFF. The CDR3 DNA is TGTGCCAGCAGTCAAGGACGAAGCCTTAATGAAAAACTGTTTTTT. Combining the CDR3 with reference TRBV28 and TRBJ1-4 gives the whole variable domain DVKVTQSSRYLVKRTGEKVFLECVQDMDHENMFWYRQDPGLGLRLIYFSYDVKMKEKGDIPEGYSVSREKKERFSLILESASTNQTSMYLCASSQGRSLNEKLFFGSGTQLSVL.